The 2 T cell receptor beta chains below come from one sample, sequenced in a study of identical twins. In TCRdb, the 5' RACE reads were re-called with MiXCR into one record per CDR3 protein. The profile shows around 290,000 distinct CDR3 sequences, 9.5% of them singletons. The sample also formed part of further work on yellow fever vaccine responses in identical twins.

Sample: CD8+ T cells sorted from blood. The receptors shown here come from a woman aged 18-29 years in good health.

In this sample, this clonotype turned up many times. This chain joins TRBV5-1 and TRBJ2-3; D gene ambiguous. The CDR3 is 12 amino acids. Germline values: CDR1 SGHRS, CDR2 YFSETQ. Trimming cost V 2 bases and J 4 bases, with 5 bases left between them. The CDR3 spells CASSFEADTQYF. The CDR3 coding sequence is TGCGCCAGCAGCTTTGAAGCAGATACGCAGTATTTT.

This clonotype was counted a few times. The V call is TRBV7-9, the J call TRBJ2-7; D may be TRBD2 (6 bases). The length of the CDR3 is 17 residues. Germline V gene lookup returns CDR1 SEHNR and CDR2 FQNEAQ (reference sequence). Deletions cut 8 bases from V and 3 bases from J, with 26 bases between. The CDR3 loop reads CASPPGEARDSGYEQYF. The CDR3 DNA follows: TGTGCCAGCCCACCGGGAGAGGCTAGGGACTCCGGCTACGAGCAGTACTTC.